One sample yielded the 5 T cell receptor beta chains listed below, sequenced in a study of cytomegalovirus exposure and HLA in healthy donors. The PCR employed 60 Vbeta primers together with 13 Jbeta primers. Sequencing used immunoSEQ multiplex PCR; TCRdb keeps in-frame clones, though not all of them. The sample includes 130,000 to 150,000 clones, over 75% of them seen just once. Sequencing was done on a sample of PBMCs. The receptors derive from a young man in good health and CMV-seropositive.

J is TRBJ2-1 and V is TRBV29-1, with D tentatively TRBD2 (5 bases). CDR1 is SQVTM and CDR2 is ANQGSEA in the germline V gene. Trimming took off 6 bases at V and 0 bases at J, with 9 bases between the two ends. The CDR3 spans 13 residues. The CDR3: CSVERGSYNEQFF. The CDR3 DNA sequence: TGCAGCGTGGAACGGGGCTCCTACAATGAGCAGTTCTTC.

This clone showed up just once. This chain's CDR3 is CASSFHRGVYEQYF. CDR3 sequence (DNA): TGTGCCAGCAGTTTCCACAGGGGGGTCTACGAGCAGTACTTC. This chain joins TRBV28 and TRBJ2-7; 8 bases match TRBD1. Germline loops: CDR1 MDHEN, CDR2 SYDVKM. This CDR3 contains 14 residues. The V segment lost 3 bases and the J segment 3 bases; nucleotides outside the gene matches: 4.

This clone was recorded only once. V and J are TRBV28 and TRBJ1-2; a weak D match, TRBD1 (5 bases). Trimming took off 11 bases at V and 6 bases at J, with 13 bases between the two ends. The CDR3 has 11 residues. CDR1 and CDR2 from the germline V gene are MDHEN and SYDVKM. The CDR3 region is CAWRGANGYTF. The CDR3 nucleotides are TGTGCCTGGCGGGGCGCTAATGGCTACACCTTC.

This rearrangement joins TRBV28 to TRBJ1-4; 8 bases map to TRBD1. This CDR3 is 16 amino acids long. The germline gives CDR1 MDHEN, CDR2 SYDVKM. The V segment lost 4 bases and the J segment 5 bases; nucleotides outside the gene matches: 9. The CDR3 DNA reads as TGTGCCAGCAGTTCTTTAGGGGGGACAGGCAATGAAAAACTGTTTTTT. Protein: CASSSLGGTGNEKLFF.

Only one count was recorded for this clone. V gene TRBV20-1 combines with J gene TRBJ2-4; perhaps TRBD2 as D (6 bases). This CDR3 has 11 residues. V was cut by 5 bases and J by 12 bases, with 14 bases left in between. Germline CDR1 DFQATT, CDR2 SNEGSKA (reference sequence). CDR3 in amino acids: CSASDYSSQYF. Written as DNA, the CDR3 is TGCAGTGCTTCGGACTATTCCAGTCAGTACTTC.